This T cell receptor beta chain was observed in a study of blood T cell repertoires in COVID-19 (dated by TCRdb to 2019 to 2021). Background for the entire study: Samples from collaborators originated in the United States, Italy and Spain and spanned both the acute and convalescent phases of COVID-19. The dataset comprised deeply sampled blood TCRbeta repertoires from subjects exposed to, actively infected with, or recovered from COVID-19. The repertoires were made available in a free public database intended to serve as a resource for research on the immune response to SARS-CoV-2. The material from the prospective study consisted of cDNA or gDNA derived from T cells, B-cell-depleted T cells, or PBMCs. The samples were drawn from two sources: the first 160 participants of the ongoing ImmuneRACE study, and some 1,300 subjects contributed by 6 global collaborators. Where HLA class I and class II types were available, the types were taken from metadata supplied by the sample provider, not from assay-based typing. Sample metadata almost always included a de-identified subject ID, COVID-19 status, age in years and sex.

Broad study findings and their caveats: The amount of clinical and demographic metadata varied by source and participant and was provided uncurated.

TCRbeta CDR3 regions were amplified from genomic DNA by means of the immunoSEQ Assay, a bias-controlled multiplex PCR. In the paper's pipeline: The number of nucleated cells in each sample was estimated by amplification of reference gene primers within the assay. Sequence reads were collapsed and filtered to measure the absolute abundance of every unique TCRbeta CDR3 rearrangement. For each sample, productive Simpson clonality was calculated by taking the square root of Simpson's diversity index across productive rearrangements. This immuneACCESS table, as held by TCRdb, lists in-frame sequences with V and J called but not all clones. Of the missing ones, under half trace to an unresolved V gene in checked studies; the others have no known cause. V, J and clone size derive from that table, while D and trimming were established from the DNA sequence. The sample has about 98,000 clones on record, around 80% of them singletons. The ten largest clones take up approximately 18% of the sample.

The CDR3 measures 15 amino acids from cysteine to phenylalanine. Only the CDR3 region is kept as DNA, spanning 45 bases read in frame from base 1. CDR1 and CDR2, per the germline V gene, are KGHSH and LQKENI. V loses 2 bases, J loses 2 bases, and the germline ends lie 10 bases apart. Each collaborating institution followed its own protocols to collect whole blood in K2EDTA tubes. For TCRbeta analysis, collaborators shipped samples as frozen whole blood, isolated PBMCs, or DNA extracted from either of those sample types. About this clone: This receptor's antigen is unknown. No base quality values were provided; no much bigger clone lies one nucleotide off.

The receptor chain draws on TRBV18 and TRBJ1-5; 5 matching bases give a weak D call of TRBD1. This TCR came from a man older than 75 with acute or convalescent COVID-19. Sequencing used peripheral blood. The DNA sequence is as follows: TGTGCCAGCTCACCAGAGGACACCCGCAATCAGCCCCAGCATTTT. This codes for CASSPEDTRNQPQHF.